This TCR beta chain was recovered during a study of cytomegalovirus exposure and HLA in healthy donors. This clone was seen more than once but under ten times. The CDR3 loop spans 14 amino acids. The germline V and J ends were trimmed by 3 bases and 10 bases, with 16 bases remaining between them. Per germline, CDR1 LNHDA and CDR2 SQIVND (reference sequence). The primer mix had 60 Vbeta and 13 Jbeta primers. Sequencing used immunoSEQ multiplex PCR; TCRdb keeps in-frame clones, though not all of them. The sample shows more than 85,000 clones, around 80% of them seen only once. The sequencing input was PBMCs. The TCR comes from a male donor in good health and CMV-seropositive. V is TRBV19 and J is TRBJ2-1, with D maybe TRBD1 (6 bases). Here the CDR3 DNA reads TGTGCCAGTAGTATCTCTCAGGGGTATCGGGAGCAGTTCTTC. It translates to CASSISQGYREQFF.